These 26 T cell receptor beta chains originate from one sample sequenced in a study of T-cell reconstitution after alpha-beta-depleted transplantation in children. It was with unique molecular identifiers that the TCRbeta library was prepared. Via MiXCR, TCRdb re-called the PCR reads, giving one row per CDR3 protein. The table has 250,000 to 300,000 distinct CDR3 sequences, almost 10% seen once; the top ten hold around 9.1%. The sequencing used PBMCs from the stem cell graft donor, collected from the stem cell graft. All receptors derive from a human donor who donated a stem cell graft to a child with SCID.

This chain connects TRBV5-1 to TRBJ1-2; 8 bases are shared with TRBD1. V lost 4 bases to trimming and J lost 6 bases; unmatched junction nucleotides: 5. In germline, CDR1 is SGHRS, CDR2 YFSETQ. The CDR3 covers 13 residues. For the CDR3, the DNA is TGCGCCAGCAGCAGGGACAGGACTAATGGCTACACCTTC. Translation: CASSRDRTNGYTF.

This clonotype was found many times. The chain joins TRBV10-1 to TRBJ2-3; D remains unclear. The germline V and J ends were trimmed by 0 bases and 0 bases, with 13 bases remaining between them. The V gene's germline CDR1 is WNHNN and CDR2 SYGVQD (reference sequence). The CDR3 runs 17 residues. CDR3 loop: CASSESLSGASTDTQYF. The DNA for the CDR3 is TGCGCCAGCAGTGAGTCGTTAAGTGGTGCTAGCACAGATACGCAGTATTTT.

The chain couples TRBV14 to TRBJ2-2; D might be TRBD1 (5 bases). This CDR3 comprises 17 residues. V lost 2 bases to trimming and J lost 1 base, with 14 bases between them. In germline, CDR1 is SGHDN, CDR2 FVKESK. CDR3 in DNA: TGTGCCAGCAGCCAACCTGTGGGGCTAATGAACACCGGGGAGCTGTTTTTT. This encodes CASSQPVGLMNTGELFF. Variable domain in full (rest from reference TRBV14 and TRBJ2-2): EAGVTQFPSHSVIEKGQTVTLRCDPISGHDNLYWYRRVMGKEIKFLLHFVKESKQDESGMPNNRFLAERTGGTYSTLKVQPAELEDSGVYFCASSQPVGLMNTGELFFGEGSRLTVL.

This chain connects TRBV6-2 or TRBV6-3 to TRBJ2-5; the match to TRBD2 covers 10 bases. The CDR3 consists of 18 residues. Germline V gives CDR1 MNHEY, CDR2 SVGEGT. Trimming at V came to 5 bases and at J to 1 base, leaving 13 bases not matched to a gene. CDR3 sequence (DNA): TGTGCCAGCAGTACCGGGACTAGCGCGATCCTATTCCAAGAGACCCAGTACTTC. This sequence encodes CASSTGTSAILFQETQYF.

The CDR3 is CASSLGAEGSNQPQHF. CDR3 DNA sequence: TGTGCCAGCAGCCTCGGGGCAGAGGGTTCCAATCAGCCCCAGCATTTT. The V and J genes are TRBV12-3 or TRBV12-4 and TRBJ1-5; D is perhaps TRBD1 (5 bases). Trimming took 6 bases from V and 3 from J, leaving 18 bases between them. The CDR3 has 16 residues.

The rearrangement links TRBV18 to TRBJ2-3; TRBD1 is a possible D gene (5 bases). Germline lookup yields CDR1 KGHSH and CDR2 LQKENI. V was clipped by 4 bases and J by 2 bases, with 16 bases between them. CDR3 length: 16 amino acids. The CDR3 reads CASSLSLTVNTDTQYF. The CDR3 DNA reads as TGTGCCAGCTCACTATCGTTGACAGTTAACACAGATACGCAGTATTTT.

V is TRBV3-1 and J is TRBJ2-1; 15 bases match TRBD2. CDR1 and CDR2 (germline): LGHDT, YNNKEL (reference sequence). The CDR3 loop spans 16 amino acids. V trimming: 2 bases; J trimming: 14 bases; junction bases outside the gene matches: 10. The CDR3 sequence is CASSQRPGLAGGQEFF. The DNA for the CDR3 is TGTGCCAGCAGCCAAAGACCGGGACTAGCGGGGGGCCAGGAGTTCTTC.

The chain combines TRBV19 with TRBJ2-1; the D call may be TRBD1 or TRBD2 (5 bases each). Germline CDR1 reads LNHDA; CDR2 reads SQIVND (reference sequence). Deletions cut 1 base from V and 9 bases from J, with 7 bases between. The CDR3 loop spans 12 amino acids. Written as DNA, the CDR3 is TGTGCCAGTAGTATAGTGGGGACTGAGCAGTTCTTC. Its translation: CASSIVGTEQFF.

This clonotype occurred a few times. The gene calls are TRBV20-1 and TRBJ1-5; the match to TRBD1 covers 10 bases. Germline V CDR1 and CDR2: DFQATT, SNEGSKA (reference sequence). With 6 bases clipped from V and 3 bases from J, the junction kept 8 bases outside the gene matches. This CDR3 is 15 amino acids long. CDR3 sequence reads: CSAKPGQGNNQPQHF. For the CDR3, the DNA is TGCAGTGCGAAACCGGGACAGGGGAACAATCAGCCCCAGCATTTT.

This rearrangement joins TRBV5-6 to TRBJ2-2; 11 bases map to TRBD1. The germline V gene has CDR1 SGHDT and CDR2 YYEEEE. This CDR3 region has 15 residues. V was pared by 6 bases and J by 6 bases, with 7 bases of the junction left unmatched. The CDR3 DNA follows: TGTGCCAGCACCGCGGACAGGGGGCGGGCCGGGGAGCTGTTTTTT. Amino acid sequence: CASTADRGRAGELFF.

The rearrangement uses TRBV27 and TRBJ1-1; D not resolved. Trimming took off 3 bases at V and 4 bases at J, with 9 bases between the two ends. CDR3 size: 13 residues. In germline, CDR1 is MNHEY, CDR2 SMNVEV (reference sequence). CDR3: CASSFRSTTEAFF. The CDR3 nucleotides read TGTGCCAGCAGTTTTCGGAGTACCACTGAAGCTTTCTTT.

This clonotype showed up many times. The rearrangement uses TRBV10-3 and TRBJ2-3; the D gene is possibly TRBD1 (6 bases). V was clipped by 7 bases and J by 5 bases, with 16 bases between them. This CDR3 comprises 14 residues. CDR1 ENHRY and CDR2 SYGVKD come from the germline V gene. The DNA for the CDR3 is TGTGCCATCAAGATTTACAGGGACGGAGATACGCAGTATTTT. It translates to CAIKIYRDGDTQYF.

This clonotype was observed a handful of times. This chain joins TRBV15 and TRBJ1-2; D gene unclear. Germline V gene lookup returns CDR1 LNHNV and CDR2 YYDKDF (reference sequence). This CDR3 has 13 amino acids. V was cut by 3 bases and J by 13 bases, with 18 bases left in between. This CDR3 reads CATSSTGPLMGTF. The CDR3 coding sequence is TGTGCCACCAGCAGCACCGGGCCGCTCATGGGCACCTTC.

Comments on this clonotype: This could be a read error, since a much larger clone is one nucleotide away. The CDR3 is CASSLRAGTEVFF. In nucleotides, the CDR3 is TGTGCCAGCAGTCTGAGGGCGGGGACTGAAGTTTTCTTT. This rearrangement joins TRBV12-3 or TRBV12-4 to TRBJ1-1; the D gene is possibly TRBD1 (5 bases). This CDR3 has 13 amino acids.

This clonotype was detected ten times or more. The rearrangement uses TRBV5-1 and TRBJ2-3; 11 bases map to TRBD2. The CDR3 runs to 16 residues. Germline trimming cut 3 bases from V and 5 bases from J; bases unmatched to any gene: 8. The germline V gene has CDR1 SGHRS and CDR2 YFSETQ. As DNA, the CDR3 is TGCGCCAGCAGCTCCCAACTAGCGGGGGCGGGAGATACGCAGTATTTT. Residues: CASSSQLAGAGDTQYF.

The genes are TRBV5-1 and TRBJ1-2; 8 nucleotides line up with TRBD1. The CDR3 loop spans 14 amino acids. V shed 4 bases and J 7 bases; nucleotides not matched to a gene: 9. The germline V gene encodes CDR1 SGHRS and CDR2 YFSETQ. The CDR3 here is CASSNPGQVRGYTF. CDR3 in DNA: TGCGCCAGCAGCAACCCGGGACAGGTCCGTGGCTACACCTTC.

This rearrangement joins TRBV10-3 to TRBJ1-5, with D tentatively TRBD1 (5 bases). The V end lost 3 bases, the J end lost 0 bases, and 12 bases lay between the germline ends. There are 16 residues in the CDR3. Per germline, CDR1 ENHRY and CDR2 SYGVKD. The CDR3 is CAISDPDQGSNQPQHF. The CDR3 DNA sequence: TGTGCCATCAGTGACCCAGACCAGGGTAGCAATCAGCCCCAGCATTTT.

This clonotype was observed a handful of times. The rearrangement joins TRBV6-5 to TRBJ1-2; no clear D gene. This CDR3 spans 13 amino acids. Trimming pared 5 bases from V and 2 bases from J, leaving 9 bases between. Germline V CDR1 and CDR2: MNHEY, SVGAGI. The CDR3 loop reads CASSNGLNYGYTF. As DNA, the CDR3 is TGTGCCAGCAGTAACGGACTGAACTATGGCTACACCTTC.

The rearrangement links TRBV7-8 to TRBJ2-1, with TRBD2 matching 9 bases. This CDR3 contains 15 residues. Germline V gene data show CDR1 as SGHVS and CDR2 as FQNEAQ. The junction had 14 bases not matched to a gene; V was cut back by 5 bases and J by 12 bases. This CDR3 reads CASSAGGTTQRAQFF. In nucleotides, the CDR3 is TGTGCCAGCAGCGCGGGGGGGACTACGCAACGTGCGCAGTTCTTC.

This clonotype was seen only a few times. The J gene is TRBJ2-7, the V gene TRBV28, with 7 bases lining up with TRBD1. This CDR3 is built from 14 residues. The germline V gene encodes CDR1 MDHEN and CDR2 SYDVKM. Unmatched junction bases numbered 6, after V lost 6 bases and J lost 1 base. The CDR3 region has the DNA TGTGCCAGCAGGAGGCAGGGGGATTCCTACGAGCAGTACTTC. Amino acid sequence: CASRRQGDSYEQYF.

The V and J genes are TRBV5-1 and TRBJ1-1; D remains ambiguous. CDR3 length: 14 residues. The V end was cut by 4 bases, the J end by 0 bases, with 10 bases between. The V gene's germline CDR1 is SGHRS and CDR2 YFSETQ. This CDR3 is CASSTAALNTEAFF. The CDR3 DNA sequence: TGCGCCAGCAGCACGGCCGCCCTGAACACTGAAGCTTTCTTT.

This clonotype was recorded a few times. V gene TRBV6-1 combines with J gene TRBJ1-1, with 7 positions matching TRBD1. The V gene's germline CDR1 is MNHNS and CDR2 SASEGT. The junction had 3 bases not matched to a gene; V was cut back by 4 bases and J by 4 bases. There are 13 residues in the CDR3. CDR3 nucleotide sequence: TGTGCCAGCAGTGGACAGGGATTCACTGAAGCTTTCTTT. This codes for CASSGQGFTEAFF.

This clonotype has ten or more counts. The chain uses TRBV5-1 and TRBJ1-6, with D perhaps TRBD1 (6 bases). The CDR3 loop spans 17 amino acids. V was pared by 6 bases and J by 0 bases, with 16 bases between. CDR1 and CDR2 from the germline V gene are SGHRS and YFSETQ. CDR3 coding DNA: TGCGCCAGCACAAACGCTACAGGGAGCTCCTATAATTCACCCCTCCACTTT. It is translated as CASTNATGSSYNSPLHF.

There are a few counts of this clonotype. The chain recombines TRBV6-1 with TRBJ1-2; possibly TRBD1 for D (6 bases). CDR3 length: 15 residues. V gave up 4 bases and J gave up 3 bases, with 15 bases separating them. Looked up from germline, CDR1 is MNHNS and CDR2 is SASEGT. CDR3 DNA sequence: TGTGCCAGCAGTGCTACAGGGTGGCGGGACTATGGCTACACCTTC. Residues: CASSATGWRDYGYTF.

In this sample, this clonotype turned up many times. The chain is built from TRBV7-6 and TRBJ2-7; D call uncertain. Germline V gives CDR1 SGHVS, CDR2 FNYEAQ. This CDR3 contains 13 residues. V was trimmed by 1 base and J by 3 bases, leaving 7 bases between them. CDR3 DNA sequence: TGTGCCAGCAGCTTAGAAGAGCTCTACGAGCAGTACTTC. Its translation: CASSLEELYEQYF. The variable domain in full, with the rest retrieved from reference TRBV7-6 and TRBJ2-7, is GAGVSQSPRYKVTKRGQDVALRCDPISGHVSLYWYRQALGQGPEFLTYFNYEAQQDKSGLPNDRFSAERPEGSISTLTIQRTEQRDSAMYRCASSLEELYEQYFGPGTRLTVT.

The table lists this clonotype with many counts. The DNA for the CDR3 is TGTGCCAGCAGCGGGTTCGGGGAGCTGTTTTTT. It codes for CASSGFGELFF. This chain connects TRBV12-3 or TRBV12-4 to TRBJ2-2; D remains unclear. Trimming took 6 bases from V and 7 from J, leaving 6 bases between them. The CDR3 extends over 11 amino acids.